This T cell receptor (beta chain) was sequenced during a study of blood T cell repertoires in COVID-19 (dated by TCRdb to 2019 to 2021). Regarding the study in general: Samples from collaborators originated in the United States, Italy and Spain and spanned both the acute and convalescent phases of COVID-19. The prospective study material was composed of cDNA or gDNA derived from T cells, B-cell-depleted T cells, or PBMCs. Subjects who had been exposed to COVID-19, were actively infected with it, or had recovered from it provided the deeply sampled blood TCRbeta repertoires that made up the dataset. The repertoires were made available in a free public database intended to serve as a resource for research on the immune response to SARS-CoV-2. The samples were drawn from the first 160 participants of the ongoing ImmuneRACE study and from over a thousand subjects provided by 6 global collaborators. The sample metadata nearly always contained a de-identified subject ID, COVID-19 status, age in years and sex. Where available, HLA class I and class II types were obtained from metadata supplied by the sample provider rather than from assay-based typing. General study outcomes and caveats: How much clinical and demographic metadata was included differed by source and by participant, and the metadata was provided uncurated.

The germline V gene encodes CDR1 KGHSH and CDR2 LQKENI. The CDR3 goes from the cysteine to the phenylalanine over 15 residues. Only the CDR3 portion is preserved as DNA: 45 bases, with reading frame beginning at the first base. TCRbeta CDR3 regions were amplified from genomic DNA using the immunoSEQ Assay, a bias-controlled multiplex PCR. Per the authors' processing: Within the assay, amplification of reference gene primers was used to estimate how many nucleated cells each sample contained. To quantify the absolute abundance of each unique TCRbeta CDR3 rearrangement, sequence reads were collapsed and filtered. For each sample, productive Simpson clonality was calculated as the square root of Simpson's diversity index over productive rearrangements. Here the immuneACCESS table is served through TCRdb, limited to in-frame sequences with V and J called. Missing clones are a known gap in these copies; in checked studies unresolved V genes cover under half, and the rest lacks a known reason. The V and J calls and clone size are taken from that table; D and trimming were inferred from the DNA. The sample table shows 150,000 to 180,000 clones, and more than 80% are seen once. 0.5% to 0.55% of the sample lies in the top ten.

Remarks on this clone: Its binding antigen is unknown. One junction end does not reproduce the germline sequence, and a read error may be involved.

The collaborating institutions used their own protocols to collect whole blood in K2EDTA tubes. For TCRbeta analysis, collaborators shipped samples as frozen whole blood, isolated PBMCs, or DNA extracted from either of those sample types. The chain is made from TRBV18 and TRBJ1-6; TRBD1 is a possible D gene, resting on 5 matching bases. The material sequenced was peripheral blood. The TCR was taken from a man aged 50 to 59 with acute or convalescent COVID-19. The nucleotide sequence reads as follows: TGTGCCAGCTCGCCACAGGAGACCATTAATTCACCCCTCCACTTT. This translates into CASSPQETINSPLHF.